The source of this T cell receptor beta chain is a study of T cell clonality in common variable immunodeficiency. General observations from the study: What drives increased CVID clonality needs T cell subpopulation sequencing.

The method was immunoSEQ multiplex PCR; TCRdb's version includes in-frame clones alone and lacks a portion of them. There are roughly 30,000 clones in the sample, none observed a single time. This clone has at least ten counts. Its antigen is not identified. At one boundary the junction diverges from the germline segment, which might be a read error. Material for sequencing was peripheral blood mononuclear cells. The clonotype originates from a person aged 18 to 75 in good health.

CDR3 sequence: CASSALTSSNEQFF. Incomplete CDR3 DNA: TGTGCCAGCAGTGCGCTCACTTCCTCCAATGAG. The chain uses TRBV6-4 and TRBJ2-1; no clear D. Read sequence stops 3 residues before the CDR3 end, and the germline J gene provides the missing end. This CDR3 has 14 amino acids. Germline CDR1 reads MRHNA; CDR2 reads SNTAGT.